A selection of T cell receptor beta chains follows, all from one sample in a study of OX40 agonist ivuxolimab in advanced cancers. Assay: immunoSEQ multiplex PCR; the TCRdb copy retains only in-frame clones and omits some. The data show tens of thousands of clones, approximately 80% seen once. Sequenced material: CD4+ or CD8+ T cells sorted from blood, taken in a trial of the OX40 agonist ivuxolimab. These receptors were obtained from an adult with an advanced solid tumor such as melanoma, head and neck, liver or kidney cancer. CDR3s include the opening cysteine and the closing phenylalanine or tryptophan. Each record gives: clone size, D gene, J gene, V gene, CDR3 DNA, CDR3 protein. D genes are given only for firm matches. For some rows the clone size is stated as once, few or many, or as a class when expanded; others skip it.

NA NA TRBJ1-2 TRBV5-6 TGTGCCAGCAGAAAGACAGGAGGGAAACTAGATGGCTACACCTTC CASRKTGGKLDGYTF
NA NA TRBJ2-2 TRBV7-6 TGTGCCAGCAGCTCCATCCTCGGAGGGGAGCTGTTTTTT CASSSILGGELFF
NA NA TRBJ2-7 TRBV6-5 TGTGCCAGTAGCCCTATGAGAGACGAGCAGTACTTC CASSPMRDEQYF
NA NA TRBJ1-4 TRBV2 TGTGCCAGCAGAGGGGTGGAGGAAAAACTGTTTTTT CASRGVEEKLFF
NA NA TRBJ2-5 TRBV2 TGTGCCAGCAGTGAGAACCAAGAGACCCAGTACTTC CASSENQETQYF
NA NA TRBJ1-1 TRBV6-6 TGTGCCAGCAGTTATACCCGAGTGGCTGAAGCTTTCTTT CASSYTRVAEAFF
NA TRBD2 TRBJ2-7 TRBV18 TGTGCCAGCTCACCTTACTCGGGAGGCGGCGAGCAGTACTTC CASSPYSGGGEQYF
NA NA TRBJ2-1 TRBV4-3 TGCGCCAGCAGCCGCCGAGGGGGAGTAGGCTACAATGAGCAGTTCTTC CASSRRGGVGYNEQFF
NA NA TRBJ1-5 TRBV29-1 TGCAGCGTTGCACGGTCGCGCGATCAGCCCCAGCATTTT CSVARSRDQPQHF
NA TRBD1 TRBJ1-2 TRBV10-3 TGTGCCATCAGTGAGTCCGCAGGGGGCAGCTATGGCTACACCTTC CAISESAGGSYGYTF
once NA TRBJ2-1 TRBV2 TGTGCCAGCAGGTATGACACCCTAATGACGCAGTTCTTC CASRYDTLMTQFF
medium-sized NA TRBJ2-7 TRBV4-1 TGCGCCAGCAGCCAACAGGGCTACCCCTCCTACGAGCAGTACTTC CASSQQGYPSYEQYF
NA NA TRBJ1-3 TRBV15 TGTGCCACCAGCAGATACGCCAGCTCTGGAAACACCATATATTTT CATSRYASSGNTIYF
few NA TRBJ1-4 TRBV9 TGTGCCAGCAGCCCCGGTCTGGGAAATGAAAAACTGTTTTTT CASSPGLGNEKLFF
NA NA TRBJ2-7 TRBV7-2 TGTGCCAGCAGCCCCACTCTCCACTCCTACGAGCAGTACTTC CASSPTLHSYEQYF
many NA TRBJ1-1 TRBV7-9 TGTGCCAGCAGCTTGAACGCAGCCCGAGAAGCTTTCTTT CASSLNAAREAFF
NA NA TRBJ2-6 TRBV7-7 TGTGCCAGCAGCTCCCTAGTCTCTGGGGCCAACGTCCTGACTTTC CASSSLVSGANVLTF
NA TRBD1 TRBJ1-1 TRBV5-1 TGCGCCAGCAGGGCGACAGGGTTGGGCACTGAAGCTTTCTTT CASRATGLGTEAFF
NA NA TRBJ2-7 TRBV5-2 TGTGCCAGCAGCCACCCCCCTCTAGGCACCTACGAGCAGTACTTC CASSHPPLGTYEQYF
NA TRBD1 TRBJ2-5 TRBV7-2 TGTGCCAGCAGCTTAACAGGGGGACAAGAGACCCAGTACTTC CASSLTGGQETQYF
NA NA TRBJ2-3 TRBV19 TGTGCCAGTAGTATATATAGCGGAGGTCTCGGAGATACGCAGTATTTT CASSIYSGGLGDTQYF
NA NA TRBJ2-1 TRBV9 TGTGCCAGCAGCGTAGTTTCAGGCTCCAATGAGCAGTTCTTC CASSVVSGSNEQFF
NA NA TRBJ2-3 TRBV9 TGTGCCAGCAGCGTAGCAGGGGACCTTTTGGATACGCAGTATTTT CASSVAGDLLDTQYF
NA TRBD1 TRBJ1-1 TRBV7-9 TGTGCCAGCAGCTTAACAGGTCAGGGGGCGCTGGCTGAAGCTTTCTTT CASSLTGQGALAEAFF
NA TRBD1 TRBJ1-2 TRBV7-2 TGTGCCAGCACCGCAGACAGGGGCAACTATGGCTACACCTTC CASTADRGNYGYTF
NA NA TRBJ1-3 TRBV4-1 TGCGCCAGCAGCCAGGATACAGGGAATGGAAACACCATATATTTT CASSQDTGNGNTIYF